A few counts support the clone carrying this TCR beta chain. The authors' processing: Reference gene primer amplification yielded estimated nucleated cell counts. Clones were read by immunoSEQ multiplex PCR, and TCRdb kept only the in-frame ones, dropping some. V and J calls and clone size are copied from that table; D and trimming were computed from the DNA. This table has about 64,000 clones, under 95% appearing once. The data are from a study of blood T cell repertoires in COVID-19. Across the whole study: COVID-19 samples from acute and convalescent phases originated in the United States, Italy and Spain. T cells, B-cell-depleted T cells, or PBMCs supplied cDNA or gDNA.

V was clipped by 0 bases and J by 2 bases; unmatched bases: 1. From germline, CDR1 is SEHNR and CDR2 FQNEAQ (reference sequence). The CDR3 is made up of 14 amino acids. Input material: peripheral blood. V usage is TRBV7-9 and J usage is TRBJ2-7; 7 bases are shared with TRBD2. The receptor was derived from a human donor in a cohort sampled during active COVID-19. CDR3 sequence (DNA): TGTGCCAGCAGCTTAGCGGGAGGGCCCTACGAGCAGTACTTC. Its translation: CASSLAGGPYEQYF.